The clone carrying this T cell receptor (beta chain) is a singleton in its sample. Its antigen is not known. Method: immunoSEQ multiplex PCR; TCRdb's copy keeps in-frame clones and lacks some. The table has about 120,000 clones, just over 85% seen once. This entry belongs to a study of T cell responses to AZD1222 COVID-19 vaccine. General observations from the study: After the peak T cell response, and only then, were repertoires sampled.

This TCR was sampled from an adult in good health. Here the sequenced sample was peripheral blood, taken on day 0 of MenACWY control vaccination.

CDR3 protein: CASSTEIQETQYF. In DNA form, the CDR3 reads TGCGCCAGCAGCACAGAGATCCAAGAGACCCAGTACTTC. The chain is built from TRBV5-1 and TRBJ2-5; D remains ambiguous. CDR1 SGHRS and CDR2 YFSETQ come from the germline V gene. CDR3 length: 13 residues. V was shortened by 4 bases and J by 1 base, with 8 bases between the two germline ends.